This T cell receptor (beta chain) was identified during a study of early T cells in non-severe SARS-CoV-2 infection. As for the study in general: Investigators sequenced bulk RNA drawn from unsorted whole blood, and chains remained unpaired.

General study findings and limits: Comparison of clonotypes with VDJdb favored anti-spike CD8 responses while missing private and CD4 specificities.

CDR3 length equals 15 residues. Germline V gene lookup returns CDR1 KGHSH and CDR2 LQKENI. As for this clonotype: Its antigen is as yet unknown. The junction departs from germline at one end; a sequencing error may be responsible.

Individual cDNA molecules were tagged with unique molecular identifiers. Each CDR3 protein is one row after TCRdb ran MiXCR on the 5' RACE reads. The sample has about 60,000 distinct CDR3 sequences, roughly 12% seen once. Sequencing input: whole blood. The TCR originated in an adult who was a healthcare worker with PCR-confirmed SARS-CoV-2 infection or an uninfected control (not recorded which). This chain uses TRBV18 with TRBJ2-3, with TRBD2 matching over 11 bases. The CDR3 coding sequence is TGTGCCAGCTCGCCACTAGCGGGAGTGACAGATACGCAGTATTTT. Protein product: CASSPLAGVTDTQYF.